This entry lists 13 T cell receptor beta chains sequenced from one sample in a study of regulatory T cells in long-lasting Graves disease. iRepertoire HTBI primers and Arm-PCR of CDR3 regions built TCR beta libraries. One entry per CDR3 protein results from TCRdb running MiXCR on the multiplex PCR reads. Altogether hundreds of thousands of distinct CDR3 sequences are present, over 15% being singletons, with the ten largest covering roughly 27%. The time point here: newly diagnosed GD, antithyroid drugs for less than 3 months. Generation of the TCR library employed RNA extracted from PBMCs. These data are also associated with another study on T cells in Graves' hyperthyroidism and ophthalmopathy.

The sample in question was peripheral blood mononuclear cells (PBMCs), obtained at new diagnosis, from a patient treated with antithyroid drugs. These receptors all stem from a man in his forties or fifties with Graves disease.

This clonotype was counted at least ten times. This rearrangement joins TRBV20-1 to TRBJ1-5; no reliable D call. In germline, CDR1 is DFQATT, CDR2 SNEGSKA (reference sequence). This CDR3 contains 15 residues. The ends were cut back, 3 bases at V and 2 bases at J, with 14 bases in the middle. CDR3 sequence reads: CSASLGGWGNQPQHF. Here the CDR3 DNA reads TGCAGTGCTAGTCTAGGAGGGTGGGGCAATCAGCCCCAGCATTTT.

This clonotype has a count of ten or more. CDR3 sequence reads: CASSPLGTGGANTGELFF. CDR3 bases: TGCGCCAGCAGCCCCCTGGGGACAGGGGGCGCGAACACCGGGGAGCTGTTTTTT. The chain is built from TRBV5-1 and TRBJ2-2; 12 bases line up with TRBD1. CDR1 and CDR2 from the germline V gene are SGHRS and YFSETQ. Trimming cost V 4 bases and J 0 bases; bases outside gene matches: 7. This CDR3 is built from 18 residues.

This clonotype appeared many times. The chain recombines TRBV27 with TRBJ2-2; TRBD1 agrees at 9 bases. V gave up 3 bases and J gave up 3 bases; unmatched junction bases: 14. Germline loops: CDR1 MNHEY, CDR2 SMNVEV (reference sequence). The CDR3 covers 19 residues. CDR3 nucleotide sequence: TGTGCCAGCAGTTTTCGGTTCGGACAGGGGTCCTTTTACACCGGGGAGCTGTTTTTT. This gives the protein CASSFRFGQGSFYTGELFF.

Note on this clonotype: A much larger clone sits a single nucleotide away, making a read error possible. This chain joins TRBV3-1 and TRBJ1-3; D gene uncertain. The CDR3 contains 15 residues. The germline V gene has CDR1 LGHDT and CDR2 YNNKEL (reference sequence). Here the CDR3 DNA reads TGTGCCAGCAGCCCTCGACCGAACTCTGGAAACACCATATGTTTT. This encodes CASSPRPNSGNTICF. Drawing the rest from reference TRBV3-1 and TRBJ1-3, the complete variable domain is DTAVSQTPKYLVTQMGNDKSIKCEQNLGHDTMYWYKQDSKKFLKIMFSYNNKELIINETVPNRFSPKSPDKAHLNLHINSLELGDSAVYFCASSPRPNSGNTICFGEGSWLTVV.

This clonotype was detected only a few times. The chain is built from TRBV6-2 or TRBV6-3 and TRBJ2-7; 8 positions match TRBD1. Unmatched junction bases numbered 11, after V lost 5 bases and J lost 5 bases. This CDR3 is built from 15 residues. CDR1 and CDR2 (germline): MNHEY, SVGEGT. The CDR3 sequence: CASSETDRAYHEQYF. CDR3 sequence (DNA): TGTGCCAGCAGTGAGACGGACAGGGCCTACCACGAGCAGTACTTC.

This chain joins TRBV20-1 and TRBJ2-3; 9 bases line up with TRBD2. J gave up 2 bases and V 0 bases, and 12 bases lay outside the gene matches. This CDR3 has 18 amino acids. Germline V gene sequence: CDR1 DFQATT, CDR2 SNEGSKA (reference sequence). The CDR3 DNA reads as TGCAGTGCTAGAGATCATCGGGAATCTAGCGGGGCCACAGATACGCAGTATTTT. It is translated as CSARDHRESSGATDTQYF.

This clonotype was recorded at least ten times. The chain uses TRBV6-1 and TRBJ2-7, with no clear D. Germline CDR1 reads MNHNS; CDR2 reads SASEGT. Between the trimmed V and J ends, which lost 3 bases and 3 bases, there was a span of 15 bases. This CDR3 comprises 15 residues. CDR3 bases: TGTGCCAGCAGTGAGGGGAAACCAGACATCTACGAGCAGTACTTC. This gives the protein CASSEGKPDIYEQYF.

The chain uses TRBV5-1 and TRBJ2-5; TRBD2 might be the D (6 bases). Germline CDR1 reads SGHRS; CDR2 reads YFSETQ. This CDR3 is built from 16 residues. Deletions cut 2 bases from V and 4 bases from J, with 18 bases between. The CDR3 sequence: CASSFLSGPERETQYF. In DNA, the CDR3 is TGCGCCAGCAGCTTCCTGAGCGGGCCAGAGAGAGAGACCCAGTACTTC.

This clonotype was counted at least ten times. The rearrangement joins TRBV12-3 or TRBV12-4 to TRBJ1-2, with D unresolved. This CDR3 spans 13 amino acids. The germline V and J ends were trimmed by 3 bases and 5 bases, with 10 bases remaining between them. CDR3: CASSLGHTYGYTF. The DNA of the CDR3 is TGTGCCAGCAGTTTGGGCCACACATATGGCTACACCTTC.

This clonotype was found many times. The rearrangement joins TRBV4-1 to TRBJ2-1; 9 nucleotides line up with TRBD2. The V and J ends lost 4 bases and 7 bases, in that order; junction bases with no gene match: 8. Germline values: CDR1 MGHRA, CDR2 YSYEKL. There are 15 residues in the CDR3. CDR3 DNA: TGCGCCAGCAGCCCGGGGCGGGGGGGCCAAAATGAGCAGTTCTTC. Encoded protein: CASSPGRGGQNEQFF.

This clonotype was observed at least ten times. This chain connects TRBV3-1 to TRBJ1-5; D is ambiguous. From germline, CDR1 is LGHDT and CDR2 YNNKEL (reference sequence). The CDR3 is 15 amino acids. The ends were cut back, 10 bases at V and 2 bases at J, with 18 bases in the middle. For the CDR3, the DNA is TGTGCCAACTCACGGGGAAATCCAGGCAATCAGCCCCAGCATTTT. Protein product: CANSRGNPGNQPQHF.

This clonotype was seen ten or more times. The J gene is TRBJ2-5, the V gene TRBV27; D remains ambiguous. The CDR3 covers 14 residues. Deletions cut 5 bases from V and 4 bases from J, with 14 bases between. CDR1 MNHEY and CDR2 SMNVEV come from the germline V gene (reference sequence). The CDR3 sequence is CASSTLGNPETQYF. DNA of the CDR3: TGTGCCAGCAGTACGTTAGGGAATCCAGAGACCCAGTACTTC.

This clonotype has a count of ten or more. The junction departs from the called germline gene at one end, perhaps through a read error. The chain carries TRBV5-1 and TRBJ2-2, with unresolved D. The CDR3 runs to 14 residues. Per the germline V gene, CDR1 is SGHRS and CDR2 is YFSETQ. The CDR3 DNA is TGTGCCAGCAGTCTGGACGGGAACACCGGGGAGCTGTTTTTT. As protein: CASSLDGNTGELFF.